This T cell receptor (beta chain) stems from a study of blood T cell repertoires in COVID-19. In the study overall: Some COVID-19 samples were acute and others convalescent; all came from the United States, Italy and Spain. Sources were T cells, B-cell-depleted T cells, or PBMCs; the material itself was cDNA or gDNA.

Original handling: Counts of nucleated cells, estimated from reference gene primer amplification, were obtained. Using immunoSEQ multiplex PCR, the repertoire was profiled, and TCRdb retains in-frame clones only, with some absent. V and J calls and clone size are copied from that table; D and trimming were computed from the DNA. This sample has 200,000 to 250,000 clones, with around 83% found just once. CDR1 and CDR2 (germline): ENHRY, SYGVKD. V was clipped by 0 bases and J by 0 bases, with 8 bases between them. The CDR3 covers 15 residues. Sequencing input: peripheral blood. The chain employs TRBV10-3 and TRBJ1-1, with D unclear. The clonotype comes from a man aged 45 to 65 with active or convalescent COVID-19. CDR3 residues: CAISESNGLNTEAFF. The CDR3 DNA follows: TGTGCCATCAGTGAGTCAAACGGTTTGAACACTGAAGCTTTCTTT.